This T cell receptor beta chain was recovered during a study of T-cell memory formation after mild COVID-19. MiXCR, applied by TCRdb to the 5' RACE reads, yields one record per CDR3 protein. The sample comprises approximately 500,000 distinct CDR3 sequences, nearly 25% of which are singletons, and 9.5% to 15% rests with the top ten. Trimming left V 2 bases short and J 1 base short, with 16 bases between. The germline V gene has CDR1 SGHDT and CDR2 YYEEEE. There are 16 residues in the CDR3. The origin of this receptor is an adult woman who had mild COVID-19 (a few samples of this study predate the infection). Cell type and time point are not known. V is TRBV5-6 and J is TRBJ2-7; no clear D. Sequencing input: PBMCs or a T cell subset sorted from them (not recorded which). The CDR3 is CASSFGRLGFSYEQYF. Here the CDR3 DNA reads TGTGCCAGCAGCTTCGGCAGGCTAGGCTTTTCCTACGAGCAGTACTTC.